A single sample gave rise to the 14 T cell receptor beta chains below, sequenced in a study of T cell changes during pregnancy in multiple sclerosis. Data came from immunoSEQ multiplex PCR; TCRdb stores just in-frame clones and leaves some out. The profile shows 50,000 to 70,000 clones, around 90% of them singletons. This specimen consisted of peripheral blood, obtained in the second trimester of pregnancy. These receptors originate from a female donor with multiple sclerosis, enrolled in a pregnancy study.

J is TRBJ2-3 and V is TRBV11-1, with 10 bases that match TRBD2. There are 15 residues in the CDR3. CDR1 is SGHAT and CDR2 is FQDESV in the germline V gene (reference sequence). J gave up 6 bases and V 5 bases, and 8 bases lay outside the gene matches. CDR3 DNA: TGTGCCAGCAGCGATAATCTAGCGGGAGTTGATACGCAGTATTTT. This encodes CASSDNLAGVDTQYF.

The chain has TRBV21-1 and TRBJ1-5; the table's D call TRBD1 went unverified against the DNA. TRBV21-1 is tagged as a pseudogene. This CDR3 has 14 amino acids. The CDR3 is CASRDKDGNQPQHF. Here the CDR3 DNA reads TGTGCCAGCAGGGACAAGGATGGCAATCAGCCCCAGCATTTT.

V is TRBV14 and J is TRBJ2-7; 8 positions agree with TRBD2. The CDR3 has 14 residues. V gave up 4 bases and J gave up 5 bases; unmatched junction bases: 7. Per germline, CDR1 SGHDN and CDR2 FVKESK. DNA for the CDR3: TGTGCCAGCAGCCCGAGCGGGAGCTACCACGAGCAGTACTTC. As protein: CASSPSGSYHEQYF. The full variable domain, in which reference TRBV14 and TRBJ2-7 provide the parts outside the CDR3, is EAGVTQFPSHSVIEKGQTVTLRCDPISGHDNLYWYRRVMGKEIKFLLHFVKESKQDESGMPNNRFLAERTGGTYSTLKVQPAELEDSGVYFCASSPSGSYHEQYFGPGTRLTVT.

The chain recombines TRBV25-1 with TRBJ2-5; the match to TRBD1 covers 7 bases. This CDR3 spans 14 amino acids. The ends lost 5 bases at V and 5 bases at J; junction bases unmatched: 8. The germline V gene has CDR1 MGHDK and CDR2 SYGVNS. CDR3 loop: CASSPQGFGETQYF. Here the CDR3 DNA reads TGTGCCAGCAGTCCACAGGGGTTTGGGGAGACCCAGTACTTC. The entire variable domain, with the rest obtained from reference TRBV25-1 and TRBJ2-5, is as follows: EADIYQTPRYLVIGTGKKITLECSQTMGHDKMYWYQQDPGMELHLIHYSYGVNSTEKGDLSSESTVSRIRTEHFPLTLESARPSHTSQYLCASSPQGFGETQYFGPGTRLLVL.

The rearrangement joins TRBV27 to TRBJ2-3, with 12 positions matching TRBD2. The CDR3 is 16 residues long. Per the germline V gene, CDR1 is MNHEY and CDR2 is SMNVEV (reference sequence). Trimming at V came to 2 bases and at J to 5 bases, leaving 5 bases not matched to a gene. This CDR3 reads CASSLATSGSRDTQYF. For the CDR3, the DNA is TGTGCCAGCAGTTTAGCGACTAGCGGGAGTCGAGATACGCAGTATTTT.

Worth noting for this clone: This sample also contains other DNA sequences that code for the same CDR3. The V and J genes are TRBV5-6 and TRBJ2-5; tentative D call: TRBD1 (6 bases). The germline gives CDR1 SGHDT, CDR2 YYEEEE. V was clipped by 4 bases and J by 0 bases, with 7 bases between them. The CDR3 has 13 amino acids. In DNA form, the CDR3 reads TGTGCCAGCAGCCCAGGGGACCAAGAGACCCAGTACTTC. Translated: CASSPGDQETQYF.

This chain connects TRBV30 to TRBJ1-2; 12 bases align to TRBD1. Per germline, CDR1 GTSNPN and CDR2 SVGIG (reference sequence). CDR3 length: 17 amino acids. J was trimmed by 2 bases and V by 0 bases; bases with no gene match: 7. This chain's CDR3 is CAWSVRDRGRVNYGYTF. CDR3 in DNA: TGTGCCTGGAGTGTACGGGACAGGGGGCGCGTAAACTATGGCTACACCTTC.

Details on this clone: Other DNA sequences in the sample encode the same CDR3. The rearrangement joins TRBV30 to TRBJ2-5; possibly TRBD1 for D (5 bases). This CDR3 has 13 amino acids. Germline loops: CDR1 GTSNPN, CDR2 SVGIG (reference sequence). Trimming stripped 0 bases from V and 5 bases from J, with 10 bases between. CDR3 residues: CAWSVQGAETQYF. CDR3 sequence (DNA): TGTGCCTGGAGTGTTCAAGGGGCCGAGACCCAGTACTTC.

The rearrangement joins TRBV11-3 to TRBJ2-2, with 12 positions matching TRBD2. Germline loops: CDR1 SGHNT, CDR2 YENEEA. J lost 9 bases, V lost 5 bases, and 10 bases had no gene match. The CDR3 consists of 16 residues. CDR3 coding DNA: TGTGCCAGCAGCCCAGGGACTAGCGGGCCATTGAGGGAGCTGTTTTTT. Residues: CASSPGTSGPLRELFF.

The J gene is TRBJ2-7, the V gene TRBV28, with 11 bases matching TRBD2. The J segment lost 5 bases and the V segment lost 8 bases, leaving 5 bases of the junction unmatched. The germline gives CDR1 MDHEN, CDR2 SYDVKM. The CDR3 is made up of 13 amino acids. CDR3 nucleotide sequence: TGTGCCAGCTCTAGCGGGAGGAGGGACGAGCAGTACTTC. It translates to CASSSGRRDEQYF. Variable domain in full (rest from reference TRBV28 and TRBJ2-7): DVKVTQSSRYLVKRTGEKVFLECVQDMDHENMFWYRQDPGLGLRLIYFSYDVKMKEKGDIPEGYSVSREKKERFSLILESASTNQTSMYLCASSSGRRDEQYFGPGTRLTVT.

V and J are TRBV6-5 and TRBJ1-1; a weak D match, TRBD1 (5 bases). V gave up 7 bases and J gave up 8 bases, with 14 bases separating them. CDR1 and CDR2 from the germline V gene are MNHEY and SVGAGI. There are 12 residues in the CDR3. This CDR3 reads CASILRGGEAFF. The DNA for the CDR3 is TGTGCCAGCATCCTACGGGGGGGAGAAGCTTTCTTT.

This clone was found once. The rearrangement joins TRBV30 to TRBJ2-2, with TRBD2 identical over 9 bases. Germline CDR1 and CDR2: GTSNPN and SVGIG (reference sequence). J lost 7 bases, V lost 3 bases, and 9 bases had no gene match. This CDR3 has 15 residues. The CDR3 DNA follows: TGTGCCTGGAGGGTACCGGGACTAGCCGGCGGGGAGCTGTTTTTT. This translates into CAWRVPGLAGGELFF.

The genes are TRBV5-1 and TRBJ1-2; TRBD1 agrees at 11 bases. This CDR3 contains 16 residues. Germline V gene data show CDR1 as SGHRS and CDR2 as YFSETQ. Trimming removed 0 bases from V and 8 bases from J; junction bases left unmatched: 9. This CDR3 reads CASSLGAGTGGEGYTF. CDR3 DNA sequence: TGCGCCAGCAGCTTGGGAGCCGGGACAGGGGGTGAAGGCTACACCTTC.

J is TRBJ1-5 and V is TRBV6-1, with 7 positions matching TRBD1. The V gene end was trimmed by 6 bases and the J gene end by 1 base; junction bases not matched to a gene: 6. The CDR3 runs 15 residues. Germline lookup yields CDR1 MNHNS and CDR2 SASEGT. CDR3 coding DNA: TGTGCCAGCAGCCCGACAGGGAGGAGCAATCAGCCCCAGCATTTT. Its protein product is CASSPTGRSNQPQHF.